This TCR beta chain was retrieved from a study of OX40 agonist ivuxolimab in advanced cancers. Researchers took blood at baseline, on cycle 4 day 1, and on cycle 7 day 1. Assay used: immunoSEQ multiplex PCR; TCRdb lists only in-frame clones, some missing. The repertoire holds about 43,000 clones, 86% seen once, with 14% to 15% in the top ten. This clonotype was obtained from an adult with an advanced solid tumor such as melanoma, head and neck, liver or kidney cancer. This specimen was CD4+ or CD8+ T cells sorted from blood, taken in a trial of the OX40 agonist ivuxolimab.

The chain's CDR3 is CASSLREGLYGYTF. In nucleotides, the CDR3 is TGTGCCAGCAGCTTACGGGAGGGCCTGTATGGCTACACCTTC. V is TRBV7-6 and J is TRBJ1-2, with D uncertain. The germline gives CDR1 SGHVS, CDR2 FNYEAQ. V was shortened by 2 bases and J by 5 bases, with 12 bases between the two germline ends. The CDR3 loop spans 14 amino acids.